The T cell receptor (beta chain) under discussion was sequenced for a study of technical replicates of blood from a few donors. Method: immunoSEQ multiplex PCR; TCRdb's copy keeps in-frame clones and lacks some. Of about 80,000 clones listed, roughly 90% are singletons. This TCR was sampled from a human donor in good health. Sequencing was carried out using T cells isolated from PBMCs.

CDR3 region: CASSETAAGANVLTF. As DNA, the CDR3 is TGTGCCAGCAGTGAGACAGCTGCCGGGGCCAACGTCCTGACTTTC. This chain joins TRBV2 and TRBJ2-6; D is possibly TRBD1 (5 bases). Between the trimmed V and J ends, which lost 3 bases and 4 bases, there was a span of 10 bases. The CDR3 runs 15 residues. Germline V gives CDR1 SNHLY, CDR2 FYNNEI.